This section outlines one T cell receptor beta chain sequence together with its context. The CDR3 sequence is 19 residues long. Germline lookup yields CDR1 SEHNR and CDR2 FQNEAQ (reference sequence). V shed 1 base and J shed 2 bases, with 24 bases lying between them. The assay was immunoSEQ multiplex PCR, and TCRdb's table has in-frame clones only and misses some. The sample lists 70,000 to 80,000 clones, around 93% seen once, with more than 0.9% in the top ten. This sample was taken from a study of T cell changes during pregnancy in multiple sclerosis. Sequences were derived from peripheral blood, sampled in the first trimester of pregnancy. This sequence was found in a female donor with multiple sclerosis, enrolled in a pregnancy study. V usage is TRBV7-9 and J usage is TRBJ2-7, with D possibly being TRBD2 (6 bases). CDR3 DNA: TGTGCCAGCAGCTTAGAGGGTGCGGGGCCCGAACTTCCACCCTACGAGCAGTACTTC. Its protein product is CASSLEGAGPELPPYEQYF.